Sequencing of this TCR beta chain was carried out in a study of beta chain features in type 1 diabetes. Study-wide findings and caveats: Among all four CD4+ subsets, Type 1 diabetes patients had TCRB CDR3s that were moderately but significantly shorter. Junctions at VDJ sites from type 1 diabetes patients had fewer insertions and more deletions.

V dropped 1 base and J dropped 4 bases, with 13 bases sitting between them. The CDR3 is made up of 15 amino acids. The germline V gene encodes CDR1 LGHNA and CDR2 YSLEER. Sequencing targeted expressed TCRB transcripts, as all isolated RNA had been reverse transcribed. The table came from immunoSEQ multiplex PCR; TCRdb's copy has only in-frame clones and leaves some out. The table lists 300,000 or so clones, roughly a tenth of them singletons. This clone occurred a few times. Its matching antigen is unknown. This TCR was recovered from a man in his thirties or forties with type 1 diabetes. Source material: central memory CD4+ T cells from blood. The chain combines TRBV4-3 with TRBJ2-5; the D gene is possibly TRBD2 (6 bases). As DNA, the CDR3 is TGCGCCAGCAGCCAAGCGGGGGAGCCCGCAGAGACCCAGTACTTC. Amino acids: CASSQAGEPAETQYF.